Listed below are T cell receptor beta chains from one sample, sequenced in a study of blood T cell repertoires in COVID-19. Assay used: immunoSEQ multiplex PCR; TCRdb lists only in-frame clones, some missing. The sample has roughly 100,000 clones, about 85% seen once. The sequenced sample was peripheral blood. These TCRs come from a man in his fifties in a cohort sampled during active COVID-19. CDR3s include the opening cysteine and the closing phenylalanine or tryptophan. A D gene is named only where the DNA matches it firmly. The size of a clone is reported for some rows only, either as once, few or many, or as a class for expanded clones.

V: TRBV24-1; J: TRBJ2-5; D: -; size: -; DNA: TGTGCCACCAGTGAGTCCCGCGTACAAGAGACCCAGTACTTC; CDR3: CATSESRVQETQYF
V: TRBV11-2; J: TRBJ2-5; D: -; size: -; DNA: TGTGCCAGCAGCTCCCCTATTTTGAAGACCCAGTACTTC; CDR3: CASSSPILKTQYF
V: TRBV5-4; J: TRBJ2-7; D: TRBD2; size: -; DNA: TGTGCCAGCAGCGAGGGGAGGGGCGAGCAGTACTTC; CDR3: CASSEGRGEQYF
V: TRBV5-5; J: TRBJ1-5; D: -; size: -; DNA: TGTGCCAGCAGCTTGGGGGGGCTGAATCAGCCCCAGCATTTT; CDR3: CASSLGGLNQPQHF
V: TRBV10-3; J: TRBJ2-1; D: TRBD2; size: -; DNA: TGTGCCATCAGTGGGAGTAGCGGGGGTGTTTCCTACAATGAGCAGTTCTTC; CDR3: CAISGSSGGVSYNEQFF
V: TRBV15; J: TRBJ2-5; D: -; size: once; DNA: TGTGCCACTACTCAGGGGACCCAAGAGACCCAGTACTTC; CDR3: CATTQGTQETQYF
V: TRBV24-1; J: TRBJ2-5; D: -; size: -; DNA: TGTGCCACCAGTGATACTACAGGGTCCCAAGAGACCCAGTACTTC; CDR3: CATSDTTGSQETQYF
V: TRBV4-2; J: TRBJ1-5; D: TRBD1; size: -; DNA: TGTGCCAGCAGCCCAAGACACGGAGGGGGCGGGGAGCCCCAGCATTTT; CDR3: CASSPRHGGGGEPQHF
V: TRBV11-2; J: TRBJ2-3; D: -; size: -; DNA: TGTGCCAGCAGCCCCCGAGGCCAACGCACAGATACGCAGTATTTT; CDR3: CASSPRGQRTDTQYF
V: TRBV3-1/TRBV3-2; J: TRBJ2-1; D: TRBD2; size: -; DNA: TGTGCCAGCAGCCCTCTGCTAGCGGGGAATGAGCAGTTCTTC; CDR3: CASSPLLAGNEQFF
V: TRBV3-1/TRBV3-2; J: TRBJ2-3; D: TRBD2; size: -; DNA: TGTGCCAGCAGCCAAGGATCGGTAACTAGCGGTACAGATACGCAGTATTTT; CDR3: CASSQGSVTSGTDTQYF
V: TRBV7-9; J: TRBJ1-4; D: -; size: few; DNA: TGTGCCAGCAGCTACTTGGGGGGTTCAACTAATGAAAAACTGTTTTTT; CDR3: CASSYLGGSTNEKLFF
V: TRBV5-4; J: TRBJ2-3; D: TRBD2; size: -; DNA: TGTGCCAGCAGCCATGTAGCGGGGGGGCAGGAGGATACGCAGTATTTT; CDR3: CASSHVAGGQEDTQYF
V: TRBV24-1; J: TRBJ2-1; D: TRBD1; size: -; DNA: TGTGCCACCAGGACGACAGGGGGCAATGAGCAGTTCTTC; CDR3: CATRTTGGNEQFF
V: TRBV5-1; J: TRBJ2-3; D: -; size: -; DNA: TGCGCCAGCAGCTTGGGGCAGGGGTCAGATACGCAGTATTTT; CDR3: CASSLGQGSDTQYF
V: TRBV4-1; J: TRBJ2-7; D: -; size: -; DNA: TGCGCCAGCAGCCAAGCCGGGACTGGGTTCTACGAGCAGTACTTC; CDR3: CASSQAGTGFYEQYF
V: TRBV6-4; J: TRBJ2-1; D: TRBD1; size: -; DNA: TGTGCCAGCAGTGACTCGGACAGGGGGCCGCTCGATGAGCAGTTCTTC; CDR3: CASSDSDRGPLDEQFF
V: TRBV6-5; J: TRBJ2-5; D: -; size: -; DNA: TGTGCCAGCATAGACTACCAAGAGACCCAGTACTTC; CDR3: CASIDYQETQYF
V: TRBV11-2; J: TRBJ1-2; D: -; size: -; DNA: TGTGCCAGCAGCTTAGATTCGGCTAACTATGGCTACACCTTC; CDR3: CASSLDSANYGYTF
V: TRBV28; J: TRBJ1-5; D: -; size: -; DNA: TGTGCCAGCAGTACACAGGGAGTGGTGCAGCCCCAGCATTTT; CDR3: CASSTQGVVQPQHF
V: TRBV2; J: TRBJ1-6; D: -; size: -; DNA: TGTGCCAGCTCCCCCTTTAGTTCACCCCTCCACTTT; CDR3: CASSPFSSPLHF
V: TRBV18; J: TRBJ2-5; D: -; size: -; DNA: TGTGCCAGCTCACCAAGCCAGGAAGAGACCCAGTACTTC; CDR3: CASSPSQEETQYF
V: TRBV18; J: TRBJ2-1; D: -; size: -; DNA: TGTGCCAGCTCACCAGACAGCAATGAGCAGTTCTTC; CDR3: CASSPDSNEQFF
V: TRBV19; J: TRBJ1-1; D: -; size: -; DNA: TGTGCCAGTTCCATTTCCGGAGGGGACCCTAAAGCTTTCTTT; CDR3: CASSISGGDPKAFF
V: TRBV5-4; J: TRBJ2-1; D: -; size: -; DNA: TGTGCCAGCAGCTTAACCCAGAATTCCTACAATGAGCAGTTCTTC; CDR3: CASSLTQNSYNEQFF
V: TRBV10-3; J: TRBJ1-3; D: -; size: few; DNA: TGTGCCATCAGCGGGTCGGGAGTAGGGAACACCATATATTTT; CDR3: CAISGSGVGNTIYF
V: TRBV6-1; J: TRBJ1-6; D: -; size: few; DNA: TGTGCCAGCAGTGAAGCAGGGGATTCACCCCTCCACTTT; CDR3: CASSEAGDSPLHF
V: TRBV2; J: TRBJ2-5; D: TRBD1; size: -; DNA: TGTGCCAGCACCAGGAACAGGGGCCAAGAGACCCAGTACTTC; CDR3: CASTRNRGQETQYF
V: TRBV12-3/TRBV12-4; J: TRBJ1-2; D: -; size: -; DNA: TGTGCCAGCAGCACTCAGGGTGGCGGCTACACCTTC; CDR3: CASSTQGGGYTF
V: TRBV5-4; J: TRBJ1-6; D: -; size: few; DNA: TGTGCCAGCAGGCTAGGGACTTCGCGAGATTCACCCCTCCACTTT; CDR3: CASRLGTSRDSPLHF
V: TRBV5-4; J: TRBJ2-3; D: TRBD2; size: -; DNA: TGTGCCAGCAGCCCAGGGACTAGCGAACGCACAGATACGCAGTATTTT; CDR3: CASSPGTSERTDTQYF
V: TRBV6-6; J: TRBJ2-1; D: TRBD2; size: -; DNA: TGTGCCAGCAGTTACGGGGGGACTAGTTACAATGAGCAGTTCTTC; CDR3: CASSYGGTSYNEQFF
V: TRBV6-6; J: TRBJ1-5; D: TRBD1; size: -; DNA: TGTGCCAGCAGCGTGACAGGGGGCAGCAATCAGCCCCAGCATTTT; CDR3: CASSVTGGSNQPQHF
V: TRBV5-1; J: TRBJ1-1; D: TRBD1; size: -; DNA: TGCGCCAGCAGCTTGGGGGGACAGTGGGATGGGGACACTGAAGCTTTCTTT; CDR3: CASSLGGQWDGDTEAFF
V: TRBV7-3; J: TRBJ2-1; D: TRBD1; size: -; DNA: TGTGCCAGCAGCTACAGGGGATGGGGCAATGAGCAGTTCTTC; CDR3: CASSYRGWGNEQFF
V: TRBV19; J: TRBJ2-3; D: -; size: -; DNA: TGTGCCAGTAGTACCGGCACAGATACGCAGTATTTT; CDR3: CASSTGTDTQYF
V: TRBV9; J: TRBJ2-3; D: TRBD2; size: -; DNA: TGTGCCAGCAGCGCCGGACTAGAATCAGATACGCAGTATTTT; CDR3: CASSAGLESDTQYF
V: TRBV5-1; J: TRBJ2-5; D: -; size: -; DNA: TGCGCCAGCAGTCAAAAAGAGACCCAGTACTTC; CDR3: CASSQKETQYF
V: TRBV6-5; J: TRBJ1-1; D: TRBD1; size: -; DNA: TGTGCCAGCTTAGAAGGGACAGGGCGGACTGAAGCTTTCTTT; CDR3: CASLEGTGRTEAFF
V: TRBV6-5; J: TRBJ1-5; D: -; size: -; DNA: TGTGCCAGCAGTCGACAGTCGAAGGGCAATCAGCCCCAGCATTTT; CDR3: CASSRQSKGNQPQHF
V: TRBV2; J: TRBJ1-1; D: -; size: -; DNA: TGTGCCAGCAGTGAAGGTGAGGGTTCTGAAGCTTTCTTT; CDR3: CASSEGEGSEAFF
V: TRBV7-2; J: TRBJ2-5; D: TRBD2; size: -; DNA: TGTGCCAGCAGCGGGACTAGCGGATATCAAGAGACCCAGTACTTC; CDR3: CASSGTSGYQETQYF
V: TRBV5-1; J: TRBJ1-2; D: TRBD1; size: few; DNA: TGCGCCAGCAGCATAGGACAGGCTGACTATGGCTACACCTTC; CDR3: CASSIGQADYGYTF
V: TRBV2; J: TRBJ2-7; D: -; size: few; DNA: TGTGCCAGCAGTGGCGCCCAGGGAGGCGAGCAGTACTTC; CDR3: CASSGAQGGEQYF
V: TRBV2; J: TRBJ1-5; D: TRBD1; size: -; DNA: TGTGCCAGCAGTGCGGGGACAGGGAAGGGTCAGCCCCAGCATTTT; CDR3: CASSAGTGKGQPQHF
V: TRBV9; J: TRBJ2-3; D: TRBD2; size: -; DNA: TGTGCCAGCAGCGTAGACCCAGCGGGGGGGCTCACAGATACGCAGTATTTT; CDR3: CASSVDPAGGLTDTQYF
V: TRBV19; J: TRBJ2-2; D: -; size: -; DNA: TGTGCCAGTAGGGAGACCGGATACACCGGGGAGCTGTTTTTT; CDR3: CASRETGYTGELFF
V: TRBV19; J: TRBJ2-1; D: TRBD2; size: -; DNA: TGTGCCAGTAGTATGACTAGCGGGGGGGCGCGTGAGCAGTTCTTC; CDR3: CASSMTSGGAREQFF
V: TRBV6-2/TRBV6-3; J: TRBJ2-5; D: TRBD2; size: once; DNA: TGTGCCAGCAGCCCCGGGACTAGCGGGGGGTGGACCCAGTACTTC; CDR3: CASSPGTSGGWTQYF
V: TRBV4-3; J: TRBJ2-3; D: TRBD2; size: -; DNA: TGCGCCAGCAGCCAAGCTGGTAGCGGGGGGAGCACAGATACGCAGTATTTT; CDR3: CASSQAGSGGSTDTQYF
V: TRBV20-1; J: TRBJ2-3; D: -; size: -; DNA: TGCAGTGCTAGTCCTTCCTCGTTCGGTACGCAGTATTTT; CDR3: CSASPSSFGTQYF
V: TRBV27; J: TRBJ2-1; D: TRBD1; size: -; DNA: TGTGCCAGCAGTCCGTGGACAGGGGGATTGCAGAATGAGCAGTTCTTC; CDR3: CASSPWTGGLQNEQFF
V: TRBV3-1/TRBV3-2; J: TRBJ2-3; D: -; size: -; DNA: TGTGCCAGCAGCCAAGCAGGGCGTTTAGATACGCAGTATTTT; CDR3: CASSQAGRLDTQYF
V: TRBV25-1; J: TRBJ2-2; D: -; size: -; DNA: TGTGCCAGCAGCCGACAGCTCCCGGACACCGGGGAGCTGTTTTTT; CDR3: CASSRQLPDTGELFF